A single sample gave rise to the 13 T cell receptor beta chains below, sequenced in a study of Graves' ophthalmopathy and Graves' hyperthyroidism. RNA transcripts yielded amplified TCR beta CDR3 regions. First-round RT-PCR used HTBI primers; second-round multiplex PCR followed. TCRdb analysed the multiplex PCR reads with MiXCR anew, one entry per CDR3 protein. Here the sample spans about 740,000 distinct CDR3 sequences, 40% being singletons. Sequencing was performed on peripheral blood. The receptors here all came from an adult man with Graves' ophthalmopathy.

The genes are TRBV11-2 and TRBJ2-7; TRBD1 or TRBD2 may be the D gene (6 bases each). The germline gives CDR1 SGHAT, CDR2 FQNNGV. The V and J ends lost 5 bases and 5 bases respectively, with 19 bases between them. The CDR3 extends over 15 amino acids. CDR3 residues: CASSGGNRVWNEQYF. In DNA, the CDR3 is TGTGCCAGCAGCGGGGGGAACAGGGTTTGGAACGAGCAGTACTTC.

The table lists this clonotype with a few counts. This chain connects TRBV12-3 or TRBV12-4 to TRBJ1-3; TRBD1 is a possible D gene (5 bases). The CDR3 is 15 amino acids. Between the trimmed V and J ends, which lost 3 bases and 2 bases, there was a span of 11 bases. DNA for the CDR3: TGTGCCAGCAGTTTGCGAAGGGGAACTGGAAACACCATATATTTT. It yields the protein CASSLRRGTGNTIYF.

The chain uses TRBV7-2 and TRBJ2-7; D is perhaps TRBD1 (5 bases). CDR1 is SGHTA, CDR2 FQGNSA, per germline. Trimming stripped 5 bases from V and 5 bases from J, with 19 bases between. The CDR3 is made up of 15 amino acids. The CDR3 sequence: CASSPTQAGNDEQYF. For the CDR3, the DNA is TGTGCCAGCAGCCCGACCCAGGCAGGGAACGACGAGCAGTACTTC.

This clonotype was found many times. This rearrangement joins TRBV29-1 to TRBJ2-7, with 9 bases lining up with TRBD1. From germline, CDR1 is SQVTM and CDR2 ANQGSEA. The CDR3 length is 13 residues. The ends lost 7 bases at V and 4 bases at J; junction bases unmatched: 8. The CDR3 region has the DNA TGCAGCGCCGACGCCGGGACAGGGTACGAGCAGTACTTC. Protein: CSADAGTGYEQYF.

This clonotype has more than one count but fewer than ten. One end of the junction fails to match germline, which may point to a read error. The rearrangement joins TRBV10-3 to TRBJ1-4; a possible D gene is TRBD1 (6 bases). The CDR3 consists of 14 residues. CDR1 ENHRY and CDR2 SYGVKD come from the germline V gene. The DNA of the CDR3 is TGTGCCAGCAGTCGGACACAAAGGGGGGAAAAACTGTTTTTT. Translated: CASSRTQRGEKLFF.

The V and J genes are TRBV11-2 and TRBJ2-7; no clear D. The CDR3 runs to 14 residues. V was pared by 1 base and J by 7 bases, with 14 bases between. Germline V CDR1 and CDR2: SGHAT, FQNNGV. CDR3 bases: TGTGCCAGCAGCTTAGTGGGATCCCTCTTTGAGCAGTACTTC. Translating gives CASSLVGSLFEQYF.

This clonotype turned up a few times. This chain uses TRBV19 with TRBJ2-5; 7 positions match TRBD1. The CDR3 covers 13 residues. From germline, CDR1 is LNHDA and CDR2 SQIVND (reference sequence). V was clipped by 6 bases and J by 7 bases; unmatched bases: 8. The CDR3 DNA sequence: TGTGCCAGTAGGCGAGGGGGACAGCCGACCCAGTACTTC. This codes for CASRRGGQPTQYF. Combining the CDR3 with reference TRBV19 and TRBJ2-5 gives the whole variable domain DGGITQSPKYLFRKEGQNVTLSCEQNLNHDAMYWYRQDPGQGLRLIYYSQIVNDFQKGDIAEGYSVSREKKESFPLTVTSAQKNPTAFYLCASRRGGQPTQYFGPGTRLLVL.

This clonotype came up many times. For the CDR3, the DNA is TGTGCCACCAGTGATTTTACAGGGGGTCGGCAAGAGACCCAGTACTTC. It yields the protein CATSDFTGGRQETQYF. The V gene is TRBV24-1, the J gene TRBJ2-5; 8 bases fit TRBD1. The V segment lost 1 base and the J segment 2 bases; nucleotides outside the gene matches: 5. CDR1 is KGHDR, CDR2 SFDVKD, per germline. This CDR3 contains 16 residues.

This rearrangement joins TRBV20-1 to TRBJ1-5; D is undetermined. The ends were cut back, 2 bases at V and 5 bases at J, with 10 bases in the middle. Germline CDR1 reads DFQATT; CDR2 reads SNEGSKA (reference sequence). The CDR3 is 13 amino acids. In nucleotides, the CDR3 is TGCAGTGCTAGACAATACATAGATCAGCCCCAGCATTTT. This sequence encodes CSARQYIDQPQHF.

V usage is TRBV7-2 and J usage is TRBJ1-2; a weak D match, TRBD1 (6 bases). The CDR3 spans 15 residues. The V gene lost 5 bases and the J gene lost 4 bases, with 17 bases spanning the gap. The germline gives CDR1 SGHTA, CDR2 FQGNSA. The CDR3 here is CASSAGGSFPYGYTF. CDR3 nucleotides: TGTGCCAGCAGCGCGGGGGGCAGCTTCCCCTATGGCTACACCTTC.

This clonotype was seen repeatedly, ten times or more. The V gene is TRBV25-1, the J gene TRBJ1-2; D ambiguous. This CDR3 region has 15 residues. V lost 5 bases, J lost 5 bases, and 18 bases lay in between. The germline V gene encodes CDR1 MGHDK and CDR2 SYGVNS. CDR3 sequence reads: CASSPDLNTEYGYTF. In DNA form, the CDR3 reads TGTGCCAGCAGTCCGGACCTAAACACCGAATATGGCTACACCTTC.

This clonotype was observed a few times. This sequence joins TRBV10-3 and TRBJ2-7; 7 nucleotides agree with TRBD2. Germline V gene sequence: CDR1 ENHRY, CDR2 SYGVKD. The CDR3 contains 14 residues. The J segment lost 0 bases and the V segment lost 10 bases, leaving 9 bases of the junction unmatched. CDR3 sequence: CATYGAGVSYEQYF. The CDR3, as DNA: TGTGCCACCTATGGGGCGGGGGTCTCCTACGAGCAGTACTTC.

V usage is TRBV9 and J usage is TRBJ2-5; 9 nucleotides agree with TRBD1. CDR1 and CDR2 (germline): SGDLS, YYNGEE. CDR3 size: 14 residues. V trimming: 10 bases; J trimming: 5 bases; junction bases outside the gene matches: 12. CDR3 region: CAWSVDRGSETQYF. In nucleotides, the CDR3 is TGTGCCTGGAGTGTTGACAGGGGGTCCGAGACCCAGTACTTC.